The TCR beta chain under discussion was sequenced for a study of blood T cell repertoires in COVID-19. Trimming pared 4 bases from V and 4 bases from J, leaving 9 bases between. Germline V lookup: CDR1 KGHDR, CDR2 SFDVKD. This CDR3 has 13 residues. Clinical history reported by participants formed the basis on which cohorts were assigned. Clones were sequenced by immunoSEQ multiplex PCR, and TCRdb holds only the in-frame ones, with some missing. The repertoire holds about 400,000 clones, with 85% to 90% as singletons. This sequence was found in a woman in her twenties or thirties who had recovered from COVID-19. Specimen: PBMCs or T cells enriched from blood (not recorded which). The chain carries TRBV24-1 and TRBJ1-2, with D perhaps TRBD1 (5 bases). The CDR3 DNA reads as TGTGCCACCAGTGACAGGGTTGGCTATGGCTACACCTTC. Residues: CATSDRVGYGYTF.